These 14 T cell receptor beta chains came from one sample sequenced in a study of T cells in Graves' hyperthyroidism and ophthalmopathy. Amplification of TCR beta CDR3 regions used RNA as the template. TCR CDR3 underwent first-round RT-PCR with the HTBI primer set. Via MiXCR, TCRdb re-called the multiplex PCR reads, giving one row per CDR3 protein. The sample lists about 460,000 distinct CDR3 sequences, about 22% occurring once. Sequencing was performed on blood. These receptors all stem from a woman aged 70-85 years with Graves' ophthalmopathy.

This clonotype was counted many times. In DNA, the CDR3 is TGTGCCAGCAGCGCCGACAGGGGGAATGAGCAGTTCTTC. Protein product: CASSADRGNEQFF. The chain is built from TRBV7-3 and TRBJ2-1, with 9 bases fitting TRBD1. CDR1 and CDR2 from the germline V gene are SGHTA and FQGTGA. The CDR3 contains 13 residues. J gave up 7 bases and V 5 bases, and 3 bases lay outside the gene matches.

The rearrangement uses TRBV29-1 and TRBJ2-1; 12 bases map to TRBD2. The CDR3 is made up of 12 amino acids. CDR1 is SQVTM and CDR2 is ANQGSEA in the germline V gene. Trimming cost V 6 bases and J 7 bases; bases outside gene matches: 1. The CDR3 region has the DNA TGCAGCGTCGGACTAGCGGGGAATGAGCAGTTCTTC. Encoded protein: CSVGLAGNEQFF.

This clonotype was counted many times. The V call is TRBV28, the J call TRBJ1-1; TRBD1 might be the D (5 bases). Trimming removed 7 bases at V and 0 bases at J, with 9 bases between. The length of the CDR3 is 13 residues. Germline CDR1 and CDR2: MDHEN and SYDVKM. The CDR3 protein is CASMDIMNTEAFF. The CDR3 coding sequence is TGTGCCAGCATGGACATCATGAACACTGAAGCTTTCTTT.

This clonotype was seen many times. V gene TRBV11-2 combines with J gene TRBJ2-1; D may be TRBD2 (6 bases). Germline V gene sequence: CDR1 SGHAT, CDR2 FQNNGV. This CDR3 comprises 15 residues. V was shortened by 3 bases and J by 8 bases, with 17 bases between the two germline ends. The CDR3 sequence is CASSLGWGWRDEQFF. Here the CDR3 DNA reads TGTGCCAGCAGCTTGGGGTGGGGGTGGAGGGATGAGCAGTTCTTC.

The V and J genes are TRBV5-1 and TRBJ2-1; D not resolved. V was trimmed by 2 bases and J by 5 bases, leaving 8 bases between them. CDR1 is SGHRS, CDR2 YFSETQ, per germline. The CDR3 length is 13 residues. CDR3 region: CASSFPRHNEQFF. CDR3 bases: TGCGCCAGCAGCTTCCCGAGGCACAATGAGCAGTTCTTC. Variable domain in full (rest from reference TRBV5-1 and TRBJ2-1): KAGVTQTPRYLIKTRGQQVTLSCSPISGHRSVSWYQQTPGQGLQFLFEYFSETQRNKGNFPGRFSGRQFSNSRSEMNVSTLELGDSALYLCASSFPRHNEQFFGPGTRLTVL.

V and J are TRBV7-9 and TRBJ2-2; tentatively, D is TRBD1 (6 bases). Germline V gene data show CDR1 as SEHNR and CDR2 as FQNEAQ (reference sequence). The germline V and J ends were trimmed by 1 base and 6 bases, with 12 bases remaining between them. This CDR3 has 15 residues. The CDR3 loop reads CASSLVSGQAGELFF. In DNA, the CDR3 is TGTGCCAGCAGCTTAGTATCGGGACAAGCCGGGGAGCTGTTTTTT. The variable domain in full, completed from reference TRBV7-9 and TRBJ2-2, reads DTGVSQNPRHKITKRGQNVTFRCDPISEHNRLYWYRQTLGQGPEFLTYFQNEAQLEKSRLLSDRFSAERPKGSFSTLEIQRTEQGDSAMYLCASSLVSGQAGELFFGEGSRLTVL.

This clonotype has just a few counts. This rearrangement joins TRBV11-2 to TRBJ2-2, with 9 bases identical to TRBD2. With V trimmed by 2 bases and J by 7 bases, 8 bases remained unmatched. The CDR3 extends over 16 amino acids. Germline V gene lookup returns CDR1 SGHAT and CDR2 FQNNGV. The CDR3 protein is CASSLYSGSVSGELFF. The CDR3 coding sequence is TGTGCCAGCAGCTTATATAGCGGGAGCGTGAGCGGGGAGCTGTTTTTT.

This clonotype was counted only a few times. The gene calls are TRBV10-3 and TRBJ1-1; D remains unclear. CDR3 size: 11 residues. Per the germline V gene, CDR1 is ENHRY and CDR2 is SYGVKD. V was clipped by 4 bases and J by 5 bases, with 5 bases between them. The DNA for the CDR3 is TGTGCCATCAGTGCTGGGACTGAAGCTTTCTTT. Protein sequence: CAISAGTEAFF.

The V call is TRBV7-2, the J call TRBJ2-3; D remains ambiguous. Germline assignment: CDR1 SGHTA and CDR2 FQGNSA. CDR3 length: 20 amino acids. Trimming cost V 3 bases and J 2 bases, with 27 bases left between them. The CDR3 nucleotides are TGTGCCAGCAGCTTGTCGGCGCGGATAGCTCGGCGTCACTTCACAGATACGCAGTATTTT. Protein sequence: CASSLSARIARRHFTDTQYF.

This clonotype was observed a few times. The rearrangement joins TRBV12-3 or TRBV12-4 to TRBJ1-1; tentatively, D is TRBD1 (6 bases). V lost 6 bases, J lost 9 bases, and 14 bases lay in between. The CDR3 has 12 residues. CDR3 in amino acids: CASSSGTPKAFF. Here the CDR3 DNA reads TGTGCCAGCAGCTCCGGGACACCTAAAGCTTTCTTT.

This clonotype was detected only a few times. The chain joins TRBV3-1 to TRBJ2-7; TRBD2 is a possible D gene (5 bases). The V end lost 4 bases, the J end lost 7 bases, and 11 bases lay between the germline ends. From germline, CDR1 is LGHDT and CDR2 YNNKEL (reference sequence). This CDR3 contains 12 residues. CDR3 sequence reads: CASSPPGSEQYF. The CDR3 region has the DNA TGTGCCAGCAGCCCACCTGGGAGTGAGCAGTACTTC.

This clonotype was seen only a few times. This chain joins TRBV30 and TRBJ2-7; 8 positions match TRBD2. This CDR3 is 15 amino acids long. The germline gives CDR1 GTSNPN, CDR2 SVGIG (reference sequence). Unmatched junction bases numbered 8, after V lost 3 bases and J lost 1 base. The DNA of the CDR3 is TGTGCCTGGAGGGTTTCGGGAGGGTCTTCCTACGAGCAGTACTTC. Its protein is CAWRVSGGSSYEQYF. Full variable domain (rest looked up from reference TRBV30 and TRBJ2-7): SQTIHQWPATLVQPVGSPLSLECTVEGTSNPNLYWYRQAAGRGLQLLFYSVGIGQISSEVPQNLSASRPQDRQFILSSKKLLLSDSGFYLCAWRVSGGSSYEQYFGPGTRLTVT.

Ten or more counts support this clonotype. The chain uses TRBV10-1 and TRBJ2-7; 7 nucleotides agree with TRBD1. CDR1 and CDR2 from the germline V gene are WNHNN and SYGVQD (reference sequence). The CDR3 runs to 14 residues. V shed 4 bases, J shed 4 bases, and the junction held 7 bases outside the gene matches. For the CDR3, the DNA is TGCGCCAGCAGTGCCCGGGAACAGGGGTACGAGCAGTACTTC. Residues: CASSAREQGYEQYF.

This clonotype was seen more than once but under ten times. This chain joins TRBV12-3 or TRBV12-4 and TRBJ1-2; perhaps TRBD1 as D (6 bases). V was trimmed by 8 bases and J by 7 bases, leaving 20 bases between them. This CDR3 contains 14 residues. The CDR3 DNA reads as TGTGCCAGCTCCTTAGGGGGGGGATCCGGTGGCTACACCTTC. Translation gives CASSLGGGSGGYTF.